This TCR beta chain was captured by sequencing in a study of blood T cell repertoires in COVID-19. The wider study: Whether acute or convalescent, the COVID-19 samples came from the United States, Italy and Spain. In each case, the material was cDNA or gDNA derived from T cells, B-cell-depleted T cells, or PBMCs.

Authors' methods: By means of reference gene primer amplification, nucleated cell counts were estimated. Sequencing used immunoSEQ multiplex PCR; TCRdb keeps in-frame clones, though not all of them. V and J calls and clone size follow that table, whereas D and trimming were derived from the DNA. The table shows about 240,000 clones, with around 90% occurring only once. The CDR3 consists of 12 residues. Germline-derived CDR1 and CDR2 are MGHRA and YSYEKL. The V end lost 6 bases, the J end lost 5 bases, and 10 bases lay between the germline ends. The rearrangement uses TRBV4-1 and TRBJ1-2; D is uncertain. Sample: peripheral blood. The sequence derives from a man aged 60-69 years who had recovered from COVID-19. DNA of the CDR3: TGCGCCAGCAGGTCCGACTCTTATGGCTACACCTTC. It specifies CASRSDSYGYTF.